This T cell receptor beta chain was identified in a study of blood T cell repertoires in COVID-19. This CDR3 has 16 residues. V dropped 2 bases and J dropped 7; count of bases not matched to a gene: 13. Germline V gives CDR1 SEHNR, CDR2 FQNEAQ (reference sequence). Repertoires were generated with immunoSEQ multiplex PCR, while TCRdb's copy carries only in-frame clones and drops some. Seen here are about 220,000 clones, 85% to 90% observed once, and the top ten hold 9.5% to 13%. The receptor's source is a woman aged 50 to 60 with COVID-19, enrolled during active disease. The chain has TRBV7-9 and TRBJ1-1; TRBD1 agrees at 7 bases. The sequenced sample consisted of peripheral blood. The CDR3 sequence is CASSLLKGGWLSEAFF. The CDR3 DNA sequence: TGTGCCAGCAGCTTATTAAAAGGGGGCTGGCTGAGTGAAGCTTTCTTT.